These T cell receptor beta chains were read from a single sample in a study of cytomegalovirus exposure and HLA in healthy donors. Sequencing used immunoSEQ multiplex PCR; TCRdb keeps in-frame clones, though not all of them. The sample consists of 200,000 to 300,000 clones, around 88% of them appearing once. Sequencing input: PBMCs. These receptors were obtained from a woman aged 30 to 39 in good health and CMV-seropositive. Both conserved end residues are part of each CDR3. Fields, in order: D gene, J gene, V gene, CDR3 protein. The D gene is left open where the match is weak.

. TRBJ2-7 TRBV10-3 CAISDSVGSSYEQYF
TRBD1 TRBJ1-5 TRBV27 CAVQGAGWDQPQHF
TRBD2 TRBJ2-1 TRBV27 CASSPYLGLADSYNEQFF
. TRBJ2-3 TRBV15 CATSRAEVLVFTDTQYF
. TRBJ1-4 TRBV19 CASSAGGYEKLFF
. TRBJ1-1 TRBV7-8 CASTAIGIDRNTEAFF
. TRBJ2-1 TRBV20-1 CSARQGSEQFF
TRBD1 TRBJ2-7 TRBV2 CASSVDRSEQYF
. TRBJ1-5 TRBV9 CASSVDSAGQPQHF
TRBD2 TRBJ2-5 TRBV15 CATSRGGGGWGETQYF
TRBD1 TRBJ1-1 TRBV5-6 CASSPGQGDTEAFF
. TRBJ1-1 TRBV30 CASHSFWTEAFF
. TRBJ2-3 TRBV5-6 CASSFSFGTDTQYF
. TRBJ2-7 TRBV6-1 CASSENGGLTYEQYF
. TRBJ1-1 TRBV20-1 CSAVEWSEAFF
TRBD1 TRBJ1-2 TRBV7-9 CASSQGAFLGYTF
TRBD1 TRBJ2-7 TRBV19 CASSIPGQGPDTYEQYF
. TRBJ1-3 TRBV13 CASSSTKSGNTIYF
. TRBJ2-7 TRBV28 CASSLAGREQYF
TRBD1 TRBJ1-2 TRBV6-1 CASSPRTGGDYTF
TRBD1 TRBJ1-1 TRBV29-1 CSVDRGIGAFF
. TRBJ1-4 TRBV11-3 CASSLDTPTEPNEKLFF
TRBD2 TRBJ2-3 TRBV4-2 CASSPGTSGNTDTQYF
. TRBJ1-4 TRBV6-1 CASSEWGANEKLFF
TRBD1 TRBJ1-5 TRBV28 CASRKTGTGATNSNQPQHF
. TRBJ2-1 TRBV4-1 CASSQIPGLESLSSYNEQFF
. TRBJ1-2 TRBV7-3 CASSHFEAGLAYGYTF
. TRBJ2-1 TRBV30 CAWSGGGSREQFF
. TRBJ2-7 TRBV2 CASSERLALYEQYF
TRBD1 TRBJ1-2 TRBV27 CASSPGQPVYGYTF
TRBD1 TRBJ1-5 TRBV15 CATSLRTGDQPQHF
TRBD1 TRBJ1-2 TRBV5-6 CASSFLGGRTGNYGYTF
. TRBJ2-2 TRBV5-1 CASSPPAGALLGELFF
. TRBJ1-3 TRBV5-1 CASSLDAGSGNTIYF
. TRBJ1-2 TRBV2 CASSEGVRTPYTF
. TRBJ1-1 TRBV18 CASSPPSSGGAEAFF
. TRBJ2-7 TRBV11-2 CASSSTGRSSYEQYF
. TRBJ1-5 TRBV27 CASSRGRGAGNQPQHF
. TRBJ2-7 TRBV11-2 CASSAQGVEQYF
TRBD2 TRBJ2-7 TRBV11-3 CASSEAGLASYEQYF
TRBD2 TRBJ2-2 TRBV6-4 CASRSGRGTGELFF
. TRBJ2-3 TRBV19 CASKAFSYSSTDTQYF
. TRBJ2-7 TRBV28 CASSLSGEQYF
TRBD2 TRBJ2-5 TRBV4-1 CASRGGGETQYF
. TRBJ2-3 TRBV18 CASSEGYVADTQYF
TRBD1 TRBJ2-2 TRBV19 CASSRTGGHTGELFF
. TRBJ2-7 TRBV11-3 CASSLVVSSDEQYF
TRBD2 TRBJ2-2 TRBV7-3 CASSPRGTGELFF
. TRBJ1-2 TRBV4-1 CASSQGGTGGYTF
TRBD2 TRBJ2-7 TRBV6-4 CASRPTSESREQYF